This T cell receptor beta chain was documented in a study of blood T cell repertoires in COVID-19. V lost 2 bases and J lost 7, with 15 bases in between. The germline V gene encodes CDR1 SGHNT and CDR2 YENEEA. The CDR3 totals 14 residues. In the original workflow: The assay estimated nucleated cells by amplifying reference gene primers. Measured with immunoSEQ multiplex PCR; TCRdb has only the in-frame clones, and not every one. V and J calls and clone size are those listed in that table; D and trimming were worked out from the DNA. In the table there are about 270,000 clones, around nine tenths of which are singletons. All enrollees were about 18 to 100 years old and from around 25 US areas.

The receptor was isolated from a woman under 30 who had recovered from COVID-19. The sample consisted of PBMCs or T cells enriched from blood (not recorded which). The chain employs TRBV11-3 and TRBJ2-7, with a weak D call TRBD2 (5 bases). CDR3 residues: CASSLRREGSEQYF. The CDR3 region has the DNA TGTGCCAGCAGCTTAAGACGGGAAGGTTCTGAGCAGTACTTC.